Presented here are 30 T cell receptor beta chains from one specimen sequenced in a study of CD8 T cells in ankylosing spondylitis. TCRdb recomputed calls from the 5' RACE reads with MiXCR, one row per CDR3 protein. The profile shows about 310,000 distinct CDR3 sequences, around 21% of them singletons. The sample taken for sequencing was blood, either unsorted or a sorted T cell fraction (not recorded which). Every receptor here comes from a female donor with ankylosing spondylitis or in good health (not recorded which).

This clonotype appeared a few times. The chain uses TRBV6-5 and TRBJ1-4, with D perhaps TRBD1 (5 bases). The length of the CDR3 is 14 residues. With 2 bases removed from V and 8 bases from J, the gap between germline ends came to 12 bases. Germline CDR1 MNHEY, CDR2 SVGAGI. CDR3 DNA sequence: TGTGCCAGCAGTTACGTTGACAGTAGGGAAAAACTGTTTTTT. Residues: CASSYVDSREKLFF.

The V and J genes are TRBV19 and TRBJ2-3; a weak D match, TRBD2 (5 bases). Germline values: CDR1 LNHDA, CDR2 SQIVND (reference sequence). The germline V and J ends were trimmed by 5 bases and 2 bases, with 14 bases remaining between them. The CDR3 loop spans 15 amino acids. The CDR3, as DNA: TGTGCCAGTAGTGGGGAAGGCGGGCTCACAGATACGCAGTATTTT. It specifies CASSGEGGLTDTQYF.

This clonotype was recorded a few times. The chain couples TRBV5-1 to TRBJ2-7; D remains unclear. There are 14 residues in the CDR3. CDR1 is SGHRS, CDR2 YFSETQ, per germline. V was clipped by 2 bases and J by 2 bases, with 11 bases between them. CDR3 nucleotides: TGCGCCAGCAGCTTCAAGGGCACGACCTACGAGCAGTACTTC. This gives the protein CASSFKGTTYEQYF.

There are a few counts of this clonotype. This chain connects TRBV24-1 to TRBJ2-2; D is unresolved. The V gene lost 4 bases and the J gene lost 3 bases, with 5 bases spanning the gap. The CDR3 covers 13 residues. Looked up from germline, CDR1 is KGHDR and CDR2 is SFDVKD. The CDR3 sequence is CATSDSYTGELFF. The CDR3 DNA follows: TGTGCCACCAGTGACTCGTACACCGGGGAGCTGTTTTTT.

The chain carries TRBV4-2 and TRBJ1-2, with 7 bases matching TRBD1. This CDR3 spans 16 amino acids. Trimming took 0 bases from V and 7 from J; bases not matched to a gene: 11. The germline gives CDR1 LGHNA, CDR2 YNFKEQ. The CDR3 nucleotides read TGTGCCAGCAGCCAAGATACGACGACAGGGCGGAGTGGCTACACCTTC. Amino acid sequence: CASSQDTTTGRSGYTF.

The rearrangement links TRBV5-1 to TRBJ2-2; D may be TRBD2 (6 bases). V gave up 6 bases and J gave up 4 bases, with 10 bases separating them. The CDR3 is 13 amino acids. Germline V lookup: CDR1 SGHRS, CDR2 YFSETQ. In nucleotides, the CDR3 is TGCGCCAGCAACGGGAGAGGCACCGGGGAGCTGTTTTTT. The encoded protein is CASNGRGTGELFF.

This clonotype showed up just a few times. This chain's CDR3 is CASSRQSLLYNEQFF. The CDR3 nucleotides are TGTGCCAGCAGCCGACAGTCACTACTGTACAATGAGCAGTTCTTC. The gene calls are TRBV7-2 and TRBJ2-1, with a possible D match to TRBD1 (5 bases). Deletions cut 5 bases from V and 4 bases from J, with 15 bases between. The CDR3 spans 15 residues. Germline CDR1 reads SGHTA; CDR2 reads FQGNSA.

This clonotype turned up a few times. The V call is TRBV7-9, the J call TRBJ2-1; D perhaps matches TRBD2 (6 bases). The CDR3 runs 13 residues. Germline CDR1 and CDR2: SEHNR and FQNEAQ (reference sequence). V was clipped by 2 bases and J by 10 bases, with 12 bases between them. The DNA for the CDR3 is TGTGCCAGCAGCTTAACACTAGCTGGGGAGCAGTTCTTC. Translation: CASSLTLAGEQFF.

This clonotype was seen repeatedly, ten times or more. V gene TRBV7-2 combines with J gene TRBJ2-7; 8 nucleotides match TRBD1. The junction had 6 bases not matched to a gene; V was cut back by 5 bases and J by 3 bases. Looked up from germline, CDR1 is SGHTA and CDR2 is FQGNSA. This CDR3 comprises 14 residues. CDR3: CASSLGQGRYEQYF. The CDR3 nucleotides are TGTGCCAGCAGCCTAGGACAGGGTCGCTACGAGCAGTACTTC.

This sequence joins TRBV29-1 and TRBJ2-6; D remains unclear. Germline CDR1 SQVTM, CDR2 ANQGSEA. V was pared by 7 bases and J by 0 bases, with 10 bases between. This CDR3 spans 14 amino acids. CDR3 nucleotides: TGCAGCGCGCTCGGAAGCTCTGGGGCCAACGTCCTGACTTTC. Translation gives CSALGSSGANVLTF. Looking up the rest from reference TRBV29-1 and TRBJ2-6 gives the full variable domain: SAVISQKPSRDICQRGTSLTIQCQVDSQVTMMFWYRQQPGQSLTLIATANQGSEATYESGFVIDKFPISRPNLTFSTLTVSNMSPEDSSIYLCSALGSSGANVLTFGAGSRLTVL.

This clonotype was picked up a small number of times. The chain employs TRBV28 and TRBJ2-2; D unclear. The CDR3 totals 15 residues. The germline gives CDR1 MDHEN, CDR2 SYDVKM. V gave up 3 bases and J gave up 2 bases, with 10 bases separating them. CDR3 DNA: TGTGCCAGCAGTTTCCCTCGCCCCAACACCGGGGAGCTGTTTTTT. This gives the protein CASSFPRPNTGELFF.

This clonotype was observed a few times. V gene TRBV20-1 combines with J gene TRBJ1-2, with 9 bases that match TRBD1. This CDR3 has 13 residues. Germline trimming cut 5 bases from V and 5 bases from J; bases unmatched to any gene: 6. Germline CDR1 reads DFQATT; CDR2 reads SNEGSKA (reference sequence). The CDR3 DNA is TGCAGTGCTCCGACAGGGGGGGGGTATGGCTACACCTTC. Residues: CSAPTGGGYGYTF.

This CDR3 reads CSAFPGQVSTEAFF. The CDR3, as DNA: TGCAGTGCTTTCCCCGGGCAGGTGAGCACTGAAGCTTTCTTT. The V and J genes are TRBV20-1 and TRBJ1-1, with D unresolved. Trimming stripped 5 bases from V and 4 bases from J, with 17 bases between. The CDR3 totals 14 residues. CDR1 and CDR2 from the germline V gene are DFQATT and SNEGSKA (reference sequence).

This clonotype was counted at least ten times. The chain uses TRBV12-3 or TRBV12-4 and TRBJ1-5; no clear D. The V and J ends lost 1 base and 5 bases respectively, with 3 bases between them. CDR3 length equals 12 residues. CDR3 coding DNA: TGTGCCAGCAGTTTAGGGGATCAGCCCCAGCATTTT. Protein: CASSLGDQPQHF.

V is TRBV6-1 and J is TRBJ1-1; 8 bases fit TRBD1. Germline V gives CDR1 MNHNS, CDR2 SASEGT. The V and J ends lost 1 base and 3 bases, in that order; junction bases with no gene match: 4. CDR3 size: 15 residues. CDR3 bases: TGTGCCAGCAGTGAAGACAGGGGGATCTACACTGAAGCTTTCTTT. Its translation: CASSEDRGIYTEAFF.

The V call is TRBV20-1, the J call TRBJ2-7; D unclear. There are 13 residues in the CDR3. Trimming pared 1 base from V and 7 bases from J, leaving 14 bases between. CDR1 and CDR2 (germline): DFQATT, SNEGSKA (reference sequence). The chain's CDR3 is CSARVRSLGEQYF. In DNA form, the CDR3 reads TGCAGTGCTAGAGTCCGGTCCTTGGGTGAGCAGTACTTC.

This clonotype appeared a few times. CDR3 amino acids: CSARVTYGSLFYNEQFF. CDR3 in DNA: TGCAGTGCTAGAGTTACGTATGGGAGCTTATTCTACAATGAGCAGTTCTTC. The chain employs TRBV20-1 and TRBJ2-1, with a possible D match to TRBD2 (5 bases). The length of the CDR3 is 17 residues. The V end was cut by 1 base, the J end by 3 bases, with 19 bases between. CDR1 and CDR2 from the germline V gene are DFQATT and SNEGSKA (reference sequence).

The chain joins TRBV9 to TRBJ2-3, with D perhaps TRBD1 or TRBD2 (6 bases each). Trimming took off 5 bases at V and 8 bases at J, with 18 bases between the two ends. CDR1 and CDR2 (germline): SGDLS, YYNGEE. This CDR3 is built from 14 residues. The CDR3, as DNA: TGTGCCAGCAGTGGACCGGGGGCCGGCCGTACGCAGTATTTT. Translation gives CASSGPGAGRTQYF.

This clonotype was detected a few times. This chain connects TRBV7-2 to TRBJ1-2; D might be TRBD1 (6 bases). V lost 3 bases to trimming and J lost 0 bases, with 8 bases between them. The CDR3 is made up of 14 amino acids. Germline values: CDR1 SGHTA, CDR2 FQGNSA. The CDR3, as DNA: TGTGCCAGCAGCTTGGAGGGGGCTAACTATGGCTACACCTTC. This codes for CASSLEGANYGYTF.

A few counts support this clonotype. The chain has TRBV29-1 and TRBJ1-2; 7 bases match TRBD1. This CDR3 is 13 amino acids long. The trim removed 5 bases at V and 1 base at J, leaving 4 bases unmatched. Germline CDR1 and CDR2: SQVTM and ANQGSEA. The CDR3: CSVTGTVNYGYTF. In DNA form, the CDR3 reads TGCAGCGTTACCGGGACAGTTAACTATGGCTACACCTTC.

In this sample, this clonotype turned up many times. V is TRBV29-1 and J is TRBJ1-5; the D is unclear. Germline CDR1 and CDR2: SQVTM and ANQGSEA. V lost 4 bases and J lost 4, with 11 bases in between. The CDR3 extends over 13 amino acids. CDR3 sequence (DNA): TGCAGCGTTGGGGTGGGTAGAAATCAGCCCCAGCATTTT. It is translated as CSVGVGRNQPQHF. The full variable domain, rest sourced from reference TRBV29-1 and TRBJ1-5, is SAVISQKPSRDICQRGTSLTIQCQVDSQVTMMFWYRQQPGQSLTLIATANQGSEATYESGFVIDKFPISRPNLTFSTLTVSNMSPEDSSIYLCSVGVGRNQPQHFGDGTRLSIL.

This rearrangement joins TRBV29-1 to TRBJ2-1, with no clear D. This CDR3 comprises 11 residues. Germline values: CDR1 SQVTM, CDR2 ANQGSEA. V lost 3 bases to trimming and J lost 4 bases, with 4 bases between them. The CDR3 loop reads CSVEGYNEQFF. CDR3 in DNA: TGCAGCGTTGAGGGTTACAATGAGCAGTTCTTC.

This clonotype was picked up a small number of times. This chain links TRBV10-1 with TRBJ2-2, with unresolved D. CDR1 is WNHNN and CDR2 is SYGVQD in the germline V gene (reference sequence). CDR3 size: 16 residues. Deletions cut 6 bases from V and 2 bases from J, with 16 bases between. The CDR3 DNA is TGCGCCAGCAGCCTTTTTCGAGGTAGTAACACCGGGGAGCTGTTTTTT. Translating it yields CASSLFRGSNTGELFF.

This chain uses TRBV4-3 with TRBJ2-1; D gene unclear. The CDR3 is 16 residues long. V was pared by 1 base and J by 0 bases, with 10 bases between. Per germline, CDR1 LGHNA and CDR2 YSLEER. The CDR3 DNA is TGCGCCAGCAGCCAAGGAAGGGCAAGCTCCTACAATGAGCAGTTCTTC. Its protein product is CASSQGRASSYNEQFF.

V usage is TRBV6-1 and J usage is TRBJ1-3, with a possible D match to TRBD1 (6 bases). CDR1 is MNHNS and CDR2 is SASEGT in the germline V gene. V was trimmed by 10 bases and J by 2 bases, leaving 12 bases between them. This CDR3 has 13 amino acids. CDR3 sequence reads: CATRQAPGNTIYF. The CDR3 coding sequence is TGTGCCACCAGACAGGCTCCTGGAAACACCATATATTTT.

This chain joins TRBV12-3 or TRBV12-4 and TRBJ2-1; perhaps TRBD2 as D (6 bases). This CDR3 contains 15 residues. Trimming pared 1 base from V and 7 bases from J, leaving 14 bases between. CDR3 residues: CASSLDAGSWNEQFF. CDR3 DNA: TGTGCCAGCAGTTTAGATGCGGGATCATGGAATGAGCAGTTCTTC.

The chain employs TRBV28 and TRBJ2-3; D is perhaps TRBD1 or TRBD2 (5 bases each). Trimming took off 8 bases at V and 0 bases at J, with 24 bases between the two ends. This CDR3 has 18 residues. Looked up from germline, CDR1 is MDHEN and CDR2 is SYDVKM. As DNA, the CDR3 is TGTGCCAGCTGGGGGATAGGGCGCACAATCCCAAGCACAGATACGCAGTATTTT. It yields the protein CASWGIGRTIPSTDTQYF.

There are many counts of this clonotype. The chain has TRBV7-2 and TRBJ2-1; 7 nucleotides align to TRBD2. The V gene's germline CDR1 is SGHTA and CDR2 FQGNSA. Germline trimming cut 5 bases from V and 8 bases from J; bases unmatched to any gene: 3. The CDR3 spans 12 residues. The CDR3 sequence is CASSPTSYEQFF. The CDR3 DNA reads TGTGCCAGCAGCCCGACTAGCTATGAGCAGTTCTTC.

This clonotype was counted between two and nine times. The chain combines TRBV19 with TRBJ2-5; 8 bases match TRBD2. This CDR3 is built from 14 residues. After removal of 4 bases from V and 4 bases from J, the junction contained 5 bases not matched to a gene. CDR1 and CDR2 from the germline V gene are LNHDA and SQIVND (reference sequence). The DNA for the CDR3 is TGTGCCAGTAGTAACTCAGCGGGAGTAGAGACCCAGTACTTC. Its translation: CASSNSAGVETQYF.

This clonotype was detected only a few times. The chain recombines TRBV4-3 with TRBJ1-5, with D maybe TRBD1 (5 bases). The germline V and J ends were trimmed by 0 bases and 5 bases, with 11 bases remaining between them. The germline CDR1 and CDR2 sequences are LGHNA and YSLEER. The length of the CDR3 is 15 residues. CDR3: CASSQDLDTYQPQHF. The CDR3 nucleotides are TGCGCCAGCAGCCAAGATTTGGACACCTATCAGCCCCAGCATTTT.